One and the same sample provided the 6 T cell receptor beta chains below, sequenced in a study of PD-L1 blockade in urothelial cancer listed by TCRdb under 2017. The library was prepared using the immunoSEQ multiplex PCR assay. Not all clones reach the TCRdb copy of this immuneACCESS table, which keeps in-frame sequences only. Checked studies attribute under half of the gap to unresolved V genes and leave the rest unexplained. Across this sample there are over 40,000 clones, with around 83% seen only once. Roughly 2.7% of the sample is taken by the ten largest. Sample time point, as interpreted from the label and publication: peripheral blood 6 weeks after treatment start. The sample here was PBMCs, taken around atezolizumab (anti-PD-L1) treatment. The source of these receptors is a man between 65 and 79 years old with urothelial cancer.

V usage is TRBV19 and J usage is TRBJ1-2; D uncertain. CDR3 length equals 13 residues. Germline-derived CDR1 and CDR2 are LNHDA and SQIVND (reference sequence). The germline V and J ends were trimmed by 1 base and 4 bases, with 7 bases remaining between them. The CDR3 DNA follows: TGTGCCAGTAGTATAGGCAACTTCTATGGCTACACCTTC. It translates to CASSIGNFYGYTF.

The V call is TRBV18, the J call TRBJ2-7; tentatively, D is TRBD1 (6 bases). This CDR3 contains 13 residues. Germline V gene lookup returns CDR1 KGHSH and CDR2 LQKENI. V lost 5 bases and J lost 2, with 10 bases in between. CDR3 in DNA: TGTGCCAGCTCAACGACAGGAGCCTACGAGCAGTACTTC. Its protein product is CASSTTGAYEQYF.

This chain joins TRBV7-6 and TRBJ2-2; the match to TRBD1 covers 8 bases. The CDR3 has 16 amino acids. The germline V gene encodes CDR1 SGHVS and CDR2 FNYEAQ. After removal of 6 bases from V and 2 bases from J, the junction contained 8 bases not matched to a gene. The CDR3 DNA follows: TGTGCCAGCAGTCAGGGGGCAGATATAAACACCGGGGAGCTGTTTTTT. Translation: CASSQGADINTGELFF.

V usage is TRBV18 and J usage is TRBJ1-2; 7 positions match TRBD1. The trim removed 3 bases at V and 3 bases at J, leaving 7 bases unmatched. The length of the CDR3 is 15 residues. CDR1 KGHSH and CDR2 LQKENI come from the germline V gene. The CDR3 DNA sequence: TGTGCCAGCTCACCCCGGGACAGTAATCACTATGGCTACACCTTC. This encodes CASSPRDSNHYGYTF.

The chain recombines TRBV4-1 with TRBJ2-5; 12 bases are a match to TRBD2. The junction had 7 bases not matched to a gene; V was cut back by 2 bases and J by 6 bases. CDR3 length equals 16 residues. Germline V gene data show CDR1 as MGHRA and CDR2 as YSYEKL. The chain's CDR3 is CASSQLRLAGDQTQYF. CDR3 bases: TGCGCCAGCAGCCAACTCCGACTAGCGGGAGATCAGACCCAGTACTTC.

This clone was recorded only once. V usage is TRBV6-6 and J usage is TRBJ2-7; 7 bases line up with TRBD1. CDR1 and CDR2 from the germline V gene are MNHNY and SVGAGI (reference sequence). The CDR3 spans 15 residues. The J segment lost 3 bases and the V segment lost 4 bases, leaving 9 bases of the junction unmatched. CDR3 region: CASSSNRDRIYEQYF. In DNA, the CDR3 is TGTGCCAGCAGTTCGAACCGGGACAGAATCTACGAGCAGTACTTC.